Each of the 24 T cell receptor beta chains below was sequenced from the same sample in a study of cytomegalovirus exposure and HLA in healthy donors (dated by TCRdb to 2016 to 2017). The method was the immunoSEQ multiplex PCR assay. A mixture of 60 forward primers for TCR Vbeta segments and 13 reverse primers for TCR Jbeta segments was used in the multiplex PCR. TCRdb limited this immuneACCESS table to in-frame rearrangements with V and J called. A share of clones is missing; checked studies link under half to unresolved V genes, and the rest is unexplained. The sample table shows hundreds of thousands of clones, and around 73% are seen once. Of the sample, 3.8% is held by the ten largest clones. Sequences were obtained from PBMCs. The receptor set was obtained from a male donor in good health and CMV-seronegative.

The chain has TRBV19 and TRBJ1-1, with TRBD1 matching 9 bases. The CDR3 totals 17 residues. CDR1 is LNHDA, CDR2 SQIVND, per germline (reference sequence). The ends lost 1 base at V and 4 bases at J; junction bases unmatched: 10. This CDR3 is CASSIGMTGGLGTEAFF. The DNA for the CDR3 is TGTGCCAGTAGTATAGGGATGACAGGGGGATTGGGCACTGAAGCTTTCTTT.

This clone was recorded a few times. The V and J genes are TRBV6-6 and TRBJ1-4; the match to TRBD1 covers 9 bases. V lost 8 bases, J lost 3 bases, and 10 bases stayed unmatched. The germline CDR1 and CDR2 sequences are MNHNY and SVGAGI (reference sequence). The CDR3 spans 16 residues. The CDR3 bases are TGTGCCAGCGGTACGGGACAGGGAAACCCTAATGAAAAACTGTTTTTT. This encodes CASGTGQGNPNEKLFF.

The rearrangement links TRBV10-3 to TRBJ1-3, with D unclear. CDR3 length: 17 amino acids. Looked up from germline, CDR1 is ENHRY and CDR2 is SYGVKD. Trimming removed 3 bases at V and 2 bases at J, with 17 bases between. CDR3 region: CAISDFTIRGTGNTIYF. The CDR3 DNA reads TGTGCCATCAGTGACTTTACCATTCGAGGAACTGGAAACACCATATATTTT.

The chain joins TRBV15 to TRBJ1-5; weak D call: TRBD1 (6 bases). The CDR3 extends over 17 amino acids. The ends were cut back, 1 base at V and 4 bases at J, with 17 bases in the middle. The V gene's germline CDR1 is LNHNV and CDR2 YYDKDF (reference sequence). CDR3 sequence: CATSRVQGNIRNQPQHF. CDR3 nucleotide sequence: TGTGCCACCAGCAGAGTCCAGGGGAATATTCGTAATCAGCCCCAGCATTTT.

This clone came up once. The rearrangement joins TRBV28 to TRBJ1-5, with 10 bases matching TRBD1. Germline V CDR1 and CDR2: MDHEN, SYDVKM. The CDR3 is 15 amino acids. V was clipped by 4 bases and J by 7 bases; unmatched bases: 7. The CDR3 DNA reads TGTGCCAGCAGTTCGGGACAGGGGAACAAACAGCCCCAGCATTTT. Translated, it gives CASSSGQGNKQPQHF.

This chain uses TRBV19 with TRBJ2-3; TRBD1 is a possible D gene (6 bases). The CDR3 extends over 14 amino acids. The germline CDR1 and CDR2 sequences are LNHDA and SQIVND (reference sequence). V lost 7 bases and J 7 bases, leaving 18 bases between the germline ends. Here the CDR3 reads CASKGHNYPNTQYF. CDR3 nucleotides: TGTGCCAGTAAGGGACATAACTACCCTAATACGCAGTATTTT. Complete variable domain (other parts from reference TRBV19 and TRBJ2-3): DGGITQSPKYLFRKEGQNVTLSCEQNLNHDAMYWYRQDPGQGLRLIYYSQIVNDFQKGDIAEGYSVSREKKESFPLTVTSAQKNPTAFYLCASKGHNYPNTQYFGPGTRLTVL.

This chain joins TRBV28 and TRBJ2-2; D perhaps matches TRBD1 (5 bases). Germline CDR1 MDHEN, CDR2 SYDVKM. The CDR3 has 16 residues. V lost 4 bases and J lost 5, with 17 bases in between. CDR3 sequence reads: CASSSPSQGGTGELFF. CDR3 nucleotides: TGTGCCAGCAGTTCCCCCTCCCAGGGTGGGACCGGGGAGCTGTTTTTT.

The chain links TRBV9 to TRBJ2-5; TRBD2 matches 7 bases. The CDR3 totals 16 residues. The germline gives CDR1 SGDLS, CDR2 YYNGEE. The trim removed 0 bases at V and 1 base at J, leaving 6 bases unmatched. CDR3 region: CASSVGGGLVQETQYF. In nucleotides, the CDR3 is TGTGCCAGCAGCGTAGGGGGGGGACTTGTCCAAGAGACCCAGTACTTC.

V and J are TRBV11-2 and TRBJ2-5; 13 nucleotides align to TRBD2. The ends lost 4 bases at V and 5 bases at J; junction bases unmatched: 7. Germline lookup yields CDR1 SGHAT and CDR2 FQNNGV. This CDR3 region has 16 residues. The CDR3 region has the DNA TGTGCCAGCAGCTGGCGGACTAGCGGGAGTAGGGAGACCCAGTACTTC. This codes for CASSWRTSGSRETQYF.

Only a few counts were recorded for this clone. This chain links TRBV7-9 with TRBJ1-1, with D possibly matching TRBD1 (5 bases). Per the germline V gene, CDR1 is SEHNR and CDR2 is FQNEAQ (reference sequence). V was clipped by 5 bases and J by 3 bases, with 16 bases between them. The CDR3 has 15 residues. DNA for the CDR3: TGTGCCAGCAGCCGACGGGGGGTAGGGGACACTGAAGCTTTCTTT. Its protein product is CASSRRGVGDTEAFF.

The rearrangement links TRBV30 to TRBJ1-1, with TRBD1 identical over 9 bases. This CDR3 has 11 amino acids. The trim removed 6 bases at V and 6 bases at J, leaving 2 bases unmatched. CDR1 and CDR2 (germline): GTSNPN, SVGIG (reference sequence). The CDR3 DNA follows: TGTGCCTGCGGACAGGGGCCTGAAGCTTTCTTT. Translating gives CACGQGPEAFF.

The gene calls are TRBV9 and TRBJ2-1, with 7 bases matching TRBD2. After removal of 2 bases from V and 8 bases from J, the junction contained 10 bases not matched to a gene. This CDR3 comprises 15 residues. Germline values: CDR1 SGDLS, CDR2 YYNGEE. CDR3 nucleotides: TGTGCCAGCAGCGTTACACTTAGCGGGTACGATGAGCAGTTCTTC. As protein: CASSVTLSGYDEQFF.

V gene TRBV9 combines with J gene TRBJ2-2, with a possible D match to TRBD2 (5 bases). Germline V gene data show CDR1 as SGDLS and CDR2 as YYNGEE. Trimming stripped 7 bases from V and 2 bases from J, with 6 bases between. The CDR3 consists of 12 residues. CDR3 bases: TGTGCCAGCGGGAGAAACACCGGGGAGCTGTTTTTT. Translated: CASGRNTGELFF.

This chain joins TRBV10-3 and TRBJ1-5, with D perhaps matching TRBD1 (6 bases). In germline, CDR1 is ENHRY, CDR2 SYGVKD. V shed 4 bases and J shed 2 bases, with 27 bases lying between them. CDR3 length: 20 residues. As DNA, the CDR3 is TGTGCCATCAGTGGTTTTATAAGACGGGACAACGGGACGGGCAATCAGCCCCAGCATTTT. It yields the protein CAISGFIRRDNGTGNQPQHF.

Details on this clone: Sequence at one end of the junction differs from germline and may be a read error. This rearrangement joins TRBV7-9 to TRBJ2-1; unclear D gene. The CDR3 is 16 amino acids. CDR1 and CDR2 from the germline V gene are SEHNR and FQNEAQ (reference sequence). This CDR3 is CSSSFSVKISYNEQFF. CDR3 coding DNA: TGTTCCAGCAGCTTCAGCGTGAAGATTTCTTACAATGAGCAGTTCTTC.

The chain combines TRBV19 with TRBJ2-6; 9 bases align to TRBD1. This CDR3 has 18 amino acids. Germline V gene data show CDR1 as LNHDA and CDR2 as SQIVND (reference sequence). The junction had 4 bases not matched to a gene; V was cut back by 1 base and J by 0 bases. The CDR3 nucleotides are TGTGCCAGTAGTATAGTGGGACAGGGAGTCTCTGGGGCCAACGTCCTGACTTTC. Translated, it gives CASSIVGQGVSGANVLTF.

The chain recombines TRBV9 with TRBJ2-5, with 9 bases lining up with TRBD2. Germline V gene data show CDR1 as SGDLS and CDR2 as YYNGEE. Trimming took 3 bases from V and 3 from J; bases not matched to a gene: 3. This CDR3 has 14 residues. The CDR3 nucleotides are TGTGCCAGCAGCGGACTAGCGGTCGAAGAGACCCAGTACTTC. It specifies CASSGLAVEETQYF.

The chain's CDR3 is CASSLAPGLAGGPQETQYF. The DNA for the CDR3 is TGTGCCAGCAGCTTAGCCCCGGGACTAGCGGGAGGGCCCCAAGAGACCCAGTACTTC. The V gene is TRBV7-6, the J gene TRBJ2-5, with TRBD2 matching 16 bases. This CDR3 has 19 residues. CDR1 is SGHVS, CDR2 FNYEAQ, per germline. The V segment lost 0 bases and the J segment 1 base; nucleotides outside the gene matches: 5.

The chain employs TRBV5-1 and TRBJ1-6; D is perhaps TRBD1 (5 bases). Deletions cut 1 base from V and 6 bases from J, with 14 bases between. There are 16 residues in the CDR3. The V gene's germline CDR1 is SGHRS and CDR2 YFSETQ. The CDR3 DNA reads as TGCGCCAGCAGCTTGTTTCCGGGGGGAGGTAATTCACCCCTCCACTTT. It specifies CASSLFPGGGNSPLHF.

This clone was detected once. V gene TRBV5-1 combines with J gene TRBJ2-5; 7 nucleotides line up with TRBD2. The CDR3 is 14 residues long. J gave up 1 base and V 4 bases, and 4 bases lay outside the gene matches. Germline V CDR1 and CDR2: SGHRS, YFSETQ. CDR3 in DNA: TGCGCCAGCAGCGGAGCGGGGTCCCAAGAGACCCAGTACTTC. It codes for CASSGAGSQETQYF.

The gene calls are TRBV29-1 and TRBJ2-3; 10 bases agree with TRBD2. CDR1 is SQVTM, CDR2 ANQGSEA, per germline. The V segment lost 5 bases and the J segment 3 bases; nucleotides outside the gene matches: 5. The CDR3 extends over 14 amino acids. CDR3 residues: CSVRQTSGTDTQYF. The CDR3 bases are TGCAGCGTTCGCCAGACTAGCGGGACAGATACGCAGTATTTT.

The chain combines TRBV18 with TRBJ2-7; TRBD1 might be the D (5 bases). Trimming stripped 3 bases from V and 3 bases from J, with 9 bases between. This CDR3 is built from 13 residues. CDR1 and CDR2 from the germline V gene are KGHSH and LQKENI. CDR3 amino acids: CASSPGPDYEQYF. As DNA, the CDR3 is TGTGCCAGCTCACCGGGGCCCGACTACGAGCAGTACTTC.

The CDR3 bases are TGCGCCAGCAGCCAAGGAGAGGACAGACAAAATGAAAAACTGTTTTTT. Translated: CASSQGEDRQNEKLFF. The V gene is TRBV4-1, the J gene TRBJ1-4, with D possibly matching TRBD1 (6 bases). The ends were cut back, 1 base at V and 5 bases at J, with 14 bases in the middle. Germline V gives CDR1 MGHRA, CDR2 YSYEKL. CDR3 length: 16 residues.

DNA of the CDR3: TGCGCCAGCAATAGATTGACAGGAAGTGGCACTGAAGCTTTCTTT. This encodes CASNRLTGSGTEAFF. V usage is TRBV5-1 and J usage is TRBJ1-1; a possible D gene is TRBD1 (6 bases). This CDR3 has 15 amino acids. Germline V CDR1 and CDR2: SGHRS, YFSETQ. Trimming took off 6 bases at V and 4 bases at J, with 19 bases between the two ends. The entire variable domain, with the rest obtained from reference TRBV5-1 and TRBJ1-1, is as follows: KAGVTQTPRYLIKTRGQQVTLSCSPISGHRSVSWYQQTPGQGLQFLFEYFSETQRNKGNFPGRFSGRQFSNSRSEMNVSTLELGDSALYLCASNRLTGSGTEAFFGQGTRLTVV.